This note documents a single T cell receptor (beta chain) sequence. The sample is drawn from a study of T cell responses to AZD1222 COVID-19 vaccine. The assay was immunoSEQ multiplex PCR, and TCRdb's table has in-frame clones only and misses some. The table includes over 65,000 clones, around 73% detected once. The germline V gene encodes CDR1 MDHEN and CDR2 SYDVKM. Trimming cost V 6 bases and J 0 bases, with 9 bases left between them. The CDR3 is 14 residues long. V is TRBV28 and J is TRBJ1-5, with D unresolved. The sequence was obtained from an adult in good health. The material sequenced was peripheral blood, taken on day 0 of AZD1222 vaccination. The DNA for the CDR3 is TGTGCCAGCAGGGGAGTTTATAGCAATCAGCCCCAGCATTTT. Amino acid sequence: CASRGVYSNQPQHF.